Listed here is a single TCR beta chain. Each CDR3 protein gets one entry after TCRdb re-called the RT-PCR reads with MiXCR. The table has just under 550,000 distinct CDR3 sequences, approximately 22% seen once. This specimen belongs to a study of response to subunit inactivated influenza vaccine. This sample was also put to use in a study of T cells expressing NK-cell markers. That paper notes: UMIs were included in TCR beta cDNA generated by 5'RACE template switching.

The source of this sequence is a man aged 50-60 years who received an inactivated influenza vaccine. Sequenced here: CD4+ T cells sorted from PBMCs, sampled 11 to 12 days after vaccination.

CDR3 residues: CASSLALWGQGITEAFF. For the CDR3, the DNA is TGTGCCAGCAGTTTAGCGCTTTGGGGACAGGGAATTACTGAAGCTTTCTTT. The chain has TRBV12-3 or TRBV12-4 and TRBJ1-1; the match to TRBD1 covers 9 bases. V was pared by 0 bases and J by 5 bases, with 10 bases of the junction left unmatched. CDR3 length equals 17 residues.